This T cell receptor beta chain is from a study of shared clonotypes between healthy human individuals (dated by TCRdb to 2018 to 2021). The study in broad terms: A few men and two women, aged 18 to 49 years, made up the cohort. Per donor, leukapheresis produced somewhere between about 0.8 and 9.5 billion PBMCs. To estimate repertoire size and how much clonotypes are shared between individuals, the study performed deep sequencing of blood TCR repertoires from a few healthy adults. For each donor, CD4 naive and CD4 memory were each run on three plates, CD8 naive on two plates, and CD8 memory on one plate. Different laboratories and diverse techniques were used to prepare libraries and sequence TCR repertoires, to increase sequencing depth and limit assay-specific biases. What the research found in general, with its limitations: Naive subsets generally had larger estimated clonotype richness than memory subsets did. Sampling was restricted to blood, and TCR repertoires in tissue are likely to differ from TCR repertoires in blood. Based on pairwise subsampling, the degree of clonotype sharing among donors was expected to be affected by sequencing depth. Even with the large sequencing depth, rarefaction of the sorted-subset datasets indicated that sequencing was incomplete. When a handful of donors were compared, the shared fraction of clonotypes was about 5.4% for naive CD4, roughly 3.4% for naive CD8, roughly 2.3% for memory CD4, and roughly 0.4% for memory CD8. The small number of donors limited the genetic and exposure-history diversity represented. Compared with non-shared clonotypes, the clonotypes found in all four sorted-subset donors had higher generation probabilities.

Using the deep immunoSEQ assay, TCR CDR3 regions were amplified from genomic DNA by multiplex PCR. Genomic DNA extracted from each cell subset was distributed evenly over all wells of several immunoSEQ 96-well plates, and each plate served as one replicate. Each replicate PCR for sorted subsets received roughly 200 ng genomic DNA, equal to tens of thousands of T cell genomes. Purified libraries were measured with a Qubit 3.0 fluorometer, size-checked on a Bioanalyzer 2100, and measured again with the KAPA Library Quantification kit. Every immunoSEQ 96-well plate was sequenced on a separate single-read 150-cycle Illumina NextSeq 550 flow cell. As for how the authors treated the data: The immunoSEQ output contained only junctional sequences without quality scores, so filtering could not match that applied to full-length reads. To assign V/J genes and CDR3, sequences were annotated using PyIR, a Python wrapper for IgBLAST v1.9, with IMGT germline references. Reads were filtered out if the reads had weak V/J assignments (E-value above 1e-6), no CDR3, stop codons, out-of-frame junctions, or ambiguous translated residues. V3J clonotypes were defined by identical inferred V gene, J gene, and CDR3 amino acid sequence. Percentage overlap between repertoires was computed as shared unique clonotypes divided by the size of the smaller repertoire. Three approaches were used to assess repertoire richness: RTK rarefaction, the Chao1 estimator, and Recon v2.1 estimates of unobserved clonotypes. For all TCRbeta clonotypes obtained by the gDNA method from a handful of donors, generation probabilities were computed with OLGA. The source is immuneACCESS, and TCRdb retained only in-frame sequences with V and J called. Part of the clones is not carried over; for the studies checked, unresolved V genes explain less than half of this, and the remainder is unexplained. That table is the source of V, J and clone size, and D and trimming were worked out from the DNA. This sample lists roughly 2.1 million clones; about 93% were detected once. The ten largest clonotypes hold approximately 1.7% of the sample.

With regard to this clone: There is no known antigen for this receptor. Nothing much larger sits one base from this clone, and base qualities are not available.

Trimming at the junction amounts to 5 bases on V and 3 bases on J, and the germline ends lie 18 bases apart. The CDR3, cysteine through phenylalanine, is 16 amino acids long. The sequence is cut down to CDR3 DNA, 48 bases in frame from base 1. In the germline V gene, CDR1 corresponds to SGHAT and CDR2 to FQNNGV. CD8 naive samples were obtained by positive selection for CCR7 among CD45RO-negative cells, yielding a CD45RA+CCR7+ population from which TemRA cells were excluded. The donors were healthy, HIV-negative adults with no recently reported acute infections or vaccinations. Only Caucasian adults living in Nashville, Tennessee, USA were represented among the donors. Blood was collected by leukapheresis, and PBMCs were isolated by Ficoll-Histopaque density gradient centrifugation and then cryopreserved in liquid nitrogen vapor phase. Analytical flow cytometry was used to check the purity and quantity of every magnetically sorted T cell population. Each sorted fraction had its genomic DNA isolated and then quantified by UV absorbance on a Nanodrop 2000c.

The V and J segments used are TRBV11-2 and TRBJ2-3; the D call is tentative, TRBD1 or TRBD2, as each matches 5 bases. The origin of this receptor is a man in his late teens or twenties in good health. Some clones in this sample may be carry-over from other donors' samples. Sequencing input: naive CD8+ T cells from PBMCs. The cell subset or site label of this sample denotes: CD45RA+CCR7+. Read as DNA, the sequence is TGTGCCAGCAGCCTTTCCGGCGGGTGGGGGACAGATACGCAGTATTTT. Protein translation: CASSLSGGWGTDTQYF.